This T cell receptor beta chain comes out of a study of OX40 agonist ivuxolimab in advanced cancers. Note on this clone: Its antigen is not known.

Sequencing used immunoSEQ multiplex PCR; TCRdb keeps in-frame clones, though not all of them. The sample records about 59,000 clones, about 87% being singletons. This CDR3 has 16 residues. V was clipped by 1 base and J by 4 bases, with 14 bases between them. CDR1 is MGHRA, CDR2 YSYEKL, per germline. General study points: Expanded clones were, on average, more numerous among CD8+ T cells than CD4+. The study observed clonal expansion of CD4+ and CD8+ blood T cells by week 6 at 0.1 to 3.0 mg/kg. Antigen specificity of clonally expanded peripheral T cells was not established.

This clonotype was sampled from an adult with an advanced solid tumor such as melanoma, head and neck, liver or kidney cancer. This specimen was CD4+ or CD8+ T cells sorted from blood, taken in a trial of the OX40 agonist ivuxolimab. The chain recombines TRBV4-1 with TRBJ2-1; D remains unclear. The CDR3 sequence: CASSQVNLVTYNEQFF. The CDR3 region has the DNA TGCGCCAGCAGCCAAGTCAACCTGGTTACATACAATGAGCAGTTCTTC.